The entry below gives a single TCR beta chain sequence along with its context. The antigen remains undetermined. The sample belongs to a study of long-term antiretroviral therapy in people with HIV. Study observations and caveats: Once patients were on ART, diversity went higher but still fell short of transplant donor controls. Regardless of time point, clones expanded before ART dominated the repertoire. No data on ART adherence, viral resistance or therapy changes.

Germline CDR1 and CDR2: SGHRS and YFSETQ. The ends were cut back, 3 bases at V and 8 bases at J, with 17 bases in the middle. This CDR3 has 14 amino acids. The assay, immunoSEQ v3.0, was run at survey level. Libraries were prepared by immunoSEQ multiplex PCR; TCRdb keeps only in-frame clonotypes and omits some of them. The sample lists approximately 33,000 clones; over 75% were seen once. This clonotype originated in a man aged 18 to 30 with HIV. This specimen consisted of unsorted PBMCs, obtained 0.8 years before starting antiretroviral therapy. This rearrangement joins TRBV5-1 to TRBJ1-2; D is ambiguous. This CDR3 reads CASSWGGSREGYTF. CDR3 in DNA: TGCGCCAGCAGCTGGGGTGGGAGCCGAGAGGGCTACACCTTC.